This T cell receptor (beta chain) was captured in a study of breast tumors, draining lymph nodes, adjacent tissues. The CDR3 consists of 12 residues. V lost 10 bases to trimming and J lost 7 bases, with 13 bases between them. Germline V lookup: CDR1 MNHNS, CDR2 SASEGT. Using its own MiXCR run on the multiplex PCR reads, TCRdb lists one record per CDR3 protein. The table records tens of thousands of distinct CDR3 sequences, 30% to 45% of them present only once. Overall study findings and caveats: Compared with lymph nodes, tumors were less diverse; compared with nontumor tissue, more.

On this clonotype itself: The antigen remains unidentified.

The chain links TRBV6-1 to TRBJ2-2; D possibly uses TRBD1 or TRBD2 (6 bases each). The sequenced sample was breast tumor tissue. The sequence came from a female donor with breast cancer. Some clones in this sample may be carry-over from other donors' samples. Written as DNA, the CDR3 is TGTGCCACCGGGGGCTTGGTCGGGGAGCTGTTTTTT. It specifies CATGGLVGELFF.